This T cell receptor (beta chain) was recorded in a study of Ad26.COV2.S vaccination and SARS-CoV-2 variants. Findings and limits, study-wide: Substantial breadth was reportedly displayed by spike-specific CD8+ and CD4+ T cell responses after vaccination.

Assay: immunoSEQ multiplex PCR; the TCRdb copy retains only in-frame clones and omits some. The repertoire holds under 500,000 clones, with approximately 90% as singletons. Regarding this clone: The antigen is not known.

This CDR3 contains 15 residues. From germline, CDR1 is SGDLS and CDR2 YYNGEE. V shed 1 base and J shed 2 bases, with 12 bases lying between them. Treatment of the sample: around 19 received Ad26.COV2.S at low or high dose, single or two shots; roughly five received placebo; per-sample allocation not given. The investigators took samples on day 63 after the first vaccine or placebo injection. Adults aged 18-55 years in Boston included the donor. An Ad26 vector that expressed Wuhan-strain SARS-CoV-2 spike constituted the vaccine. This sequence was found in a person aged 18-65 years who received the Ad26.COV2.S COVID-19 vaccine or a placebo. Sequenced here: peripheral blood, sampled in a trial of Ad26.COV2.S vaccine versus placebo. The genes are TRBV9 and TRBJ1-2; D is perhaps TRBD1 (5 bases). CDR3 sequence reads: CASSVWAGRNYGYTF. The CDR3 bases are TGTGCCAGCAGCGTATGGGCAGGGCGCAACTATGGCTACACCTTC.